This passage covers 13 T cell receptor beta chains from one sample sequenced in a study of T cell changes during pregnancy in multiple sclerosis. Some clones are missing from TCRdb's copy, which holds only in-frame ones; the method was immunoSEQ multiplex PCR. The data show tens of thousands of clones, with 88% seen just once and approximately 0.67% held by the top ten. The sample was CD4+ T cells from peripheral blood mononuclear cells, taken in the first trimester of pregnancy. All receptors come from a female donor in good health, enrolled as a control in a pregnancy study.

The chain has TRBV7-9 and TRBJ2-1; D may be TRBD2 (6 bases). This CDR3 has 15 residues. Between the trimmed V and J ends, which lost 7 bases and 0 bases, there was a span of 13 bases. The germline V gene has CDR1 SEHNR and CDR2 FQNEAQ (reference sequence). CDR3 coding DNA: TGTGCCAGCACATACCGGGGGAGCTCCTACAATGAGCAGTTCTTC. It translates to CASTYRGSSYNEQFF.

This chain links TRBV19 with TRBJ1-1; the match to TRBD1 covers 8 bases. V gave up 2 bases and J gave up 4 bases; unmatched junction bases: 3. The CDR3 loop spans 14 amino acids. Germline V lookup: CDR1 LNHDA, CDR2 SQIVND (reference sequence). CDR3 amino acids: CASSIQGAVTEAFF. The CDR3 region has the DNA TGTGCCAGTAGTATACAGGGGGCGGTCACTGAAGCTTTCTTT.

By share, this clone ranks as medium-sized (0.01 to 0.1%). V usage is TRBV6-5 and J usage is TRBJ2-5; TRBD2 agrees at 9 bases. CDR1 is MNHEY and CDR2 is SVGAGI in the germline V gene. The CDR3 length is 15 residues. Germline trimming cut 4 bases from V and 5 bases from J; bases unmatched to any gene: 8. As DNA, the CDR3 is TGTGCCAGCAGTTCACCGGGACTAGCAAAGGAGACCCAGTACTTC. Translation: CASSSPGLAKETQYF.

The V call is TRBV11-2, the J call TRBJ2-3, with TRBD2 matching 8 bases. This CDR3 has 13 residues. Germline V gene data show CDR1 as SGHAT and CDR2 as FQNNGV. V lost 8 bases, J lost 9 bases, and 10 bases stayed unmatched. The CDR3: CASSGGGPSTQYF. In DNA, the CDR3 is TGTGCCAGCTCCGGCGGGGGGCCCTCGACGCAGTATTTT. The whole variable domain, remainder taken from reference TRBV11-2 and TRBJ2-3, is EAGVAQSPRYKIIEKRQSVAFWCNPISGHATLYWYQQILGQGPKLLIQFQNNGVVDDSQLPKDRFSAERLKGVDSTLKIQPAKLEDSAVYLCASSGGGPSTQYFGPGTRLTVL.

Here the CDR3 DNA reads TGTGCCAGCAGCTTGGAAAGCGCCGGGGAGCTGTTTTTT. Protein: CASSLESAGELFF. The V and J genes are TRBV5-4 and TRBJ2-2; D is undetermined. CDR1 and CDR2 from the germline V gene are SGHNT and YYREEE (reference sequence). V lost 0 bases and J 6 bases, leaving 6 bases between the germline ends. The CDR3 is 13 residues long.

The V gene is TRBV11-2, the J gene TRBJ2-7; 9 bases fit TRBD1. Germline V gives CDR1 SGHAT, CDR2 FQNNGV. Losses at the gene ends were 3 bases for V and 3 bases for J; bases not matched to a gene: 15. The CDR3 is 18 residues long. CDR3: CASSFGDRWDRVYYEQYF. Written as DNA, the CDR3 is TGTGCCAGCAGCTTTGGGGATCGTTGGGACAGGGTATACTACGAGCAGTACTTC.

The rearrangement joins TRBV28 to TRBJ1-2; no clear D gene. Germline V gene data show CDR1 as MDHEN and CDR2 as SYDVKM. This CDR3 contains 14 residues. The V end lost 1 base, the J end lost 4 bases, and 10 bases lay between the germline ends. The CDR3 sequence: CASSLSPGFYGYTF. The CDR3 DNA sequence: TGTGCCAGCAGTTTATCCCCCGGGTTCTATGGCTACACCTTC.

As for this clone: A junction end diverges from the germline sequence, so it may reflect a read error. The chain couples TRBV2 to TRBJ2-5; 8 bases match TRBD2. This CDR3 comprises 13 residues. Germline values: CDR1 SNHLY, CDR2 FYNNEI. This CDR3 reads CASSEVGPNGGDF. The CDR3 coding sequence is TGTGCCAGCAGTGAGGTGGGGCCGAACGGGGGGGACTTC.

This rearrangement joins TRBV7-8 to TRBJ2-1, with D tentatively TRBD2 (5 bases). The CDR3 has 16 residues. With 5 bases removed from V and 5 bases from J, the gap between germline ends came to 19 bases. The V gene's germline CDR1 is SGHVS and CDR2 FQNEAQ. CDR3 protein: CASSPRLGVTNNEQFF. As DNA, the CDR3 is TGTGCCAGCAGCCCCCGGCTGGGAGTGACCAACAATGAGCAGTTCTTC.

The rearrangement links TRBV11-2 to TRBJ1-4; TRBD1 matches at 9 bases. From germline, CDR1 is SGHAT and CDR2 FQNNGV. This CDR3 has 17 residues. The V gene end was trimmed by 4 bases and the J gene end by 5 bases; junction bases not matched to a gene: 11. CDR3 bases: TGTGCCAGCAGCTACGGACCGGGACAGGGAAAGAATGAAAAACTGTTTTTT. It yields the protein CASSYGPGQGKNEKLFF.

This sequence joins TRBV9 and TRBJ1-4, with D maybe TRBD1 (6 bases). With 0 bases removed from V and 4 bases from J, the gap between germline ends came to 13 bases. Looked up from germline, CDR1 is SGDLS and CDR2 is YYNGEE. The CDR3 is made up of 16 amino acids. For the CDR3, the DNA is TGTGCCAGCAGCGTAGACCGAGGGGGACATAATGAAAAACTGTTTTTT. Translated, it gives CASSVDRGGHNEKLFF.

A word on this clone: The junction shows a germline mismatch at one end, possibly a read error. The J gene is TRBJ1-1, the V gene TRBV5-6, with 9 bases identical to TRBD1. This CDR3 region has 13 residues. The germline V gene encodes CDR1 SGHDT and CDR2 YYEEEE. The CDR3 region has the DNA TGTGCCAGCAGATTGGACAGGGGCACTGAAGCTTTCTTT. It codes for CASRLDRGTEAFF.

V gene TRBV27 combines with J gene TRBJ1-5, with a tentative D call TRBD1 (5 bases). Trimming stripped 5 bases from V and 1 base from J, with 15 bases between. Per germline, CDR1 MNHEY and CDR2 SMNVEV (reference sequence). CDR3 length equals 16 residues. CDR3 amino acids: CASSPWDSLSNQPQHF. CDR3 coding DNA: TGTGCCAGCAGTCCTTGGGACTCTCTAAGCAATCAGCCCCAGCATTTT.